Listed below are T cell receptor beta chains from one sample, sequenced in a study of T cell responses to AZD1222 COVID-19 vaccine. Sequenced by immunoSEQ multiplex PCR; TCRdb stores in-frame clones only, minus some. Here the sample spans about 110,000 clones, approximately 89% being singletons. Source: peripheral blood, taken on day 0 of MenACWY control vaccination. The receptors were sampled from an adult in good health. CDR3s leave out the opening cysteine and the closing phenylalanine or tryptophan. Each record gives: J gene, V gene, CDR3 protein.

TRBJ2-5,TRBV6-5,ASSRTVQETQY
TRBJ2-5,TRBV5-1,ASSLGLGSETQY
TRBJ2-1,TRBV19,ASSISAGGPSEQF
TRBJ2-2,TRBV5-1,ASSQFKSGLSITGELF
TRBJ2-5,TRBV7-6,ASSLERQQETQY
TRBJ1-2,TRBV5-1,ASSLGLGGHGYT
TRBJ2-7,TRBV11-3,ASSLDPYEQY
TRBJ2-1,TRBV7-2,ASSTIAGGLYNEQF
TRBJ1-5,TRBV6-5,ASSDRAGNQPQH
TRBJ2-1,TRBV11-2,ASSLGSGGALINEQF
TRBJ1-1,TRBV4-1,ASGRLGANTEAF
TRBJ1-5,TRBV7-3,ASSPLPRHQPQH
TRBJ1-1,TRBV28,ASSTGSGTEAF
TRBJ2-3,TRBV11-3,ASSLFRTDTQY
TRBJ2-7,TRBV13,ASSPAGGGREQY
TRBJ1-2,TRBV9,ASSARTGGPGYT
TRBJ1-1,TRBV6-5,ASSKQGGNTEAF
TRBJ1-2,TRBV27,ASSFPGQRHGYT
TRBJ2-2,TRBV7-2,ASSLNSARTLSGELF
TRBJ1-2,TRBV6-5,ASRGSGGYT
TRBJ2-7,TRBV30,AWGRQGIEQY
TRBJ2-5,TRBV12-3/TRBV12-4,ASSTTGTETQY
TRBJ2-5,TRBV6-5,ASTRGTGARETQY
TRBJ1-1,TRBV7-8,ASSLSPAGGAF
TRBJ2-3,TRBV5-1,ASSLADTGDTQY
TRBJ1-2,TRBV30,AWSEGQGLGYT
TRBJ2-6,TRBV18,ASSPFLRGSSSGANVLT
TRBJ1-3,TRBV19,ASSIRGTIY
TRBJ2-1,TRBV3-1/TRBV3-2,ASSQQAGGQEQF
TRBJ2-2,TRBV5-1,ASSLIQGSTGELF
TRBJ1-4,TRBV11-2,ASSPMGGGINEKLF
TRBJ2-5,TRBV6-6,ASSRLAGEGETQY
TRBJ2-6,TRBV7-2,ASSRDVAGANVLT
TRBJ2-7,TRBV6-5,ASSMTGRNEQY
TRBJ2-7,TRBV28,ASSLPGALPEQY
TRBJ1-5,TRBV19,ASSTPDRGNQPQH
TRBJ2-7,TRBV6-2/TRBV6-3,ASSYSPYEQY
TRBJ2-1,TRBV2,ASSGGQGFSEQF
TRBJ1-5,TRBV27,ASPKGEEPQH
TRBJ1-5,TRBV27,AILAGPQH
TRBJ1-2,TRBV4-3,ASSQDIGDIYGYT
TRBJ2-2,TRBV6-5,ASSYSRGNAGELF
TRBJ1-1,TRBV6-2/TRBV6-3,ASSYKRQVGNTEAF